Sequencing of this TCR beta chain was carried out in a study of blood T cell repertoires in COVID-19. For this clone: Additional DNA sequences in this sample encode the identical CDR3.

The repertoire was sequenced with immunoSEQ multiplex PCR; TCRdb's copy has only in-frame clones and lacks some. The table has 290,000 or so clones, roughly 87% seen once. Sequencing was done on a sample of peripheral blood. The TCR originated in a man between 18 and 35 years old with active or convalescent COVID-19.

The CDR3 spells CASSPPGQPQHF. The CDR3 DNA reads TGTGCCAGCTCACCTCCCGGGCAGCCCCAGCATTTT. This rearrangement joins TRBV18 to TRBJ1-5; no clear D. V was trimmed by 3 bases and J by 7 bases, leaving 7 bases between them. Germline V gene sequence: CDR1 KGHSH, CDR2 LQKENI. The CDR3 covers 12 residues.